The TCR beta chain described here comes from a study of technical replicates of blood from four donors. Using immunoSEQ multiplex PCR, the repertoire was profiled, and TCRdb retains in-frame clones only, with some absent. The sample carries roughly 13,000 clones, around 93% recorded once. The CDR3 covers 15 residues. Germline assignment: CDR1 MNHEY and CDR2 SMNVEV (reference sequence). After removal of 5 bases from V and 2 bases from J, the junction contained 5 bases not matched to a gene. The chain joins TRBV27 to TRBJ2-7, with 11 bases aligning to TRBD2. The receptor comes from a human donor in good health. Sequencing was performed on PBMCs. As DNA, the CDR3 is TGTGCCAGCAGTCTCGGGACTAGCGGAACCTACGAGCAGTACTTC. Translating gives CASSLGTSGTYEQYF.